This entry concerns a single TCR beta chain. The CDR3 has 17 amino acids. The germline gives CDR1 SGHNT, CDR2 YYREEE (reference sequence). V lost 0 bases and J lost 3; bases outside the gene matches: 6. This record belongs to a study of cytomegalovirus exposure and HLA in healthy donors. PCR employed 60 Vbeta and 13 Jbeta primers. The protocol was immunoSEQ multiplex PCR, while the TCRdb copy is restricted to in-frame clones and leaves out a portion. This sample has 35,000 to 45,000 clones, with roughly 69% found just once. Specimen: PBMCs. This rearrangement joins TRBV5-4 to TRBJ2-1, with 10 bases matching TRBD2. This clonotype was sampled from a man under 40 in good health and CMV-seronegative. CDR3 residues: CASSLGPAGGHYNEQFF. The CDR3 DNA is TGTGCCAGCAGCTTGGGTCCAGCGGGAGGGCACTACAATGAGCAGTTCTTC.